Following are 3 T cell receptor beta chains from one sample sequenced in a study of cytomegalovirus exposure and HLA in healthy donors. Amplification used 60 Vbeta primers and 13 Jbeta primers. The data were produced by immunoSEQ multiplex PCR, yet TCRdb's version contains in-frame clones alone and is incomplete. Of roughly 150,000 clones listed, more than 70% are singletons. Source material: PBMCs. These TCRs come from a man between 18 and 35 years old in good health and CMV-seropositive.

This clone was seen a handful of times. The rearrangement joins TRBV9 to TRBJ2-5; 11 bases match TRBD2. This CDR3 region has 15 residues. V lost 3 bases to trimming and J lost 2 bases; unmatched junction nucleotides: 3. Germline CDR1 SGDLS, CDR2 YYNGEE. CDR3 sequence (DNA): TGTGCCAGCAGCGGCGGACTAGCGGGTCAAGAGACCCAGTACTTC. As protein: CASSGGLAGQETQYF.

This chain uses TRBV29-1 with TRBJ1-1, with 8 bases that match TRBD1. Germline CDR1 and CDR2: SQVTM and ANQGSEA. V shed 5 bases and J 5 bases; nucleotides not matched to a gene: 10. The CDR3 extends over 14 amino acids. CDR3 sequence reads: CSVFPGQGGTEAFF. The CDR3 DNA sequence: TGCAGCGTTTTTCCCGGACAGGGAGGAACTGAAGCTTTCTTT.

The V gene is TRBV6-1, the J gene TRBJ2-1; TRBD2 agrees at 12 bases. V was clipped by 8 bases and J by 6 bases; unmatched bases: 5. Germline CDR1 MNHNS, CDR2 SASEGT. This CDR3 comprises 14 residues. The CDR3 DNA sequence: TGTGCCAGCGACAGGACTAGCGGGATCAATGAGCAGTTCTTC. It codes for CASDRTSGINEQFF.